A few counts support the clone carrying this T cell receptor (beta chain). The antigen remains unidentified. Germline CDR1 SQVTM, CDR2 ANQGSEA. V was trimmed by 4 bases and J by 4 bases, leaving 11 bases between them. The CDR3 totals 13 residues. Each TCR cDNA library carried sample-specific barcodes on both ends. TCRdb independently ran MiXCR on the 5' RACE reads; one entry per CDR3 protein. The table includes fewer than 450,000 distinct CDR3 sequences, under 30% detected once. The data derive from a study of identical twins' blood T cells. Overall study context: Roughly 12 libraries, six alpha and six beta, gave around 50 million reads.

Study-level results: Shared CDR3 clonotype counts between two donors mainly tracked the product of their cloneset sizes, twins included.

The sequencing sample was made of PBMCs. This clonotype was obtained from a woman aged 18 to 55 in good health. The chain recombines TRBV29-1 with TRBJ2-1, with D perhaps TRBD1 or TRBD2 (5 bases each). The CDR3, as DNA: TGCAGCGTTGCGGGGCGGATGTACAATGAGCAGTTCTTC. Translated, it gives CSVAGRMYNEQFF.